The 24 T cell receptor beta chains presented below share a single source sample, sequenced in a study of blood T cell repertoires in COVID-19. Assay used: immunoSEQ multiplex PCR; TCRdb lists only in-frame clones, some missing. The sample contains 250,000 to 350,000 clones, about nine tenths of which appear only once. Sequenced sample: peripheral blood. Receptor source: a woman aged 45 to 65 with COVID-19, enrolled during active disease.

The chain carries TRBV20-1 and TRBJ2-7; no definite D call. Trimming left V 3 bases short and J 2 bases short, with 11 bases between. CDR1 and CDR2 from the germline V gene are DFQATT and SNEGSKA (reference sequence). CDR3 length: 13 amino acids. The chain's CDR3 is CSASRSLAYEQYF. The CDR3 DNA reads TGCAGTGCTAGTCGGTCCCTGGCCTACGAGCAGTACTTC.

The chain is built from TRBV6-2 or TRBV6-3 and TRBJ2-7; 9 bases line up with TRBD1. CDR3 length: 15 amino acids. V lost 0 bases to trimming and J lost 2 bases; unmatched junction nucleotides: 2. CDR1 is MNHEY and CDR2 is SVGEGT in the germline V gene. The CDR3 DNA is TGTGCCAGCAGTTACTCCCGGGACAGGGCCTACGAGCAGTACTTC. Translated, it gives CASSYSRDRAYEQYF.

The chain employs TRBV27 and TRBJ2-1; 7 nucleotides agree with TRBD2. CDR1 MNHEY and CDR2 SMNVEV come from the germline V gene (reference sequence). The length of the CDR3 is 14 residues. With 3 bases clipped from V and 4 bases from J, the junction kept 3 bases outside the gene matches. The chain's CDR3 is CASSFRAGYNEQFF. DNA for the CDR3: TGTGCCAGCAGTTTTCGAGCGGGGTACAATGAGCAGTTCTTC.

This clone was counted between two and nine times. V and J are TRBV4-3 and TRBJ1-2; 7 nucleotides match TRBD1. The CDR3 consists of 14 residues. Trimming at V came to 1 base and at J to 4 bases, leaving 3 bases not matched to a gene. Germline V gene lookup returns CDR1 LGHNA and CDR2 YSLEER. CDR3: CASSQGQGSYGYTF. In nucleotides, the CDR3 is TGCGCCAGCAGCCAAGGACAGGGTTCCTATGGCTACACCTTC.

The gene calls are TRBV6-1 and TRBJ2-7, with D possibly TRBD1 on 7 matching bases. Germline V lookup: CDR1 MNHNS, CDR2 SASEGT. V lost 3 bases and J 5 bases, leaving 20 bases between the germline ends. This CDR3 is built from 16 residues. This CDR3 reads CASSDRGDPEWDEQYF. In DNA form, the CDR3 reads TGTGCCAGCAGTGACAGGGGGGACCCGGAATGGGACGAGCAGTACTTC.

The chain uses TRBV9 and TRBJ1-3, with 7 bases identical to TRBD1. This CDR3 comprises 15 residues. After removal of 4 bases from V and 4 bases from J, the junction contained 8 bases not matched to a gene. The germline CDR1 and CDR2 sequences are SGDLS and YYNGEE. The CDR3 region has the DNA TGTGCCAGCAGCACCAGCCTGGGACAGGGAAACACCATATATTTT. Its translation: CASSTSLGQGNTIYF.

The CDR3 loop is CASPSRLPGDTQYF. CDR3 coding DNA: TGTGCCAGCCCTTCTAGATTACCAGGGGATACGCAGTATTTT. The chain joins TRBV7-9 to TRBJ2-3, with D tentatively TRBD1 (5 bases). This CDR3 spans 14 amino acids. Germline V gives CDR1 SEHNR, CDR2 FQNEAQ (reference sequence). V lost 8 bases and J 6 bases, leaving 18 bases between the germline ends.

The J gene is TRBJ2-5, the V gene TRBV14, with 11 positions matching TRBD2. The V gene end was trimmed by 4 bases and the J gene end by 4 bases; junction bases not matched to a gene: 11. The CDR3 extends over 17 amino acids. The germline V gene has CDR1 SGHDN and CDR2 FVKESK. CDR3 protein: CASSLRLAGQVGETQYF. The CDR3 bases are TGTGCCAGCAGCCTAAGACTAGCGGGACAGGTGGGAGAGACCCAGTACTTC.

The chain's CDR3 is CASSYGSQGTDTQYF. DNA for the CDR3: TGTGCCAGCAGTTATGGTTCACAGGGCACAGATACGCAGTATTTT. J is TRBJ2-3 and V is TRBV6-5; TRBD1 is a possible D gene (5 bases). Germline V gene data show CDR1 as MNHEY and CDR2 as SVGAGI. This CDR3 region has 15 residues. V lost 3 bases and J lost 1, with 11 bases in between.

The chain joins TRBV7-9 to TRBJ2-5, with 7 bases aligning to TRBD2. Germline V CDR1 and CDR2: SEHNR, FQNEAQ (reference sequence). J gave up 5 bases and V 4 bases, and 4 bases lay outside the gene matches. This CDR3 has 13 amino acids. CDR3 loop: CASSSGEGETQYF. CDR3 nucleotides: TGTGCCAGCAGCTCGGGGGAGGGGGAGACCCAGTACTTC.

The V call is TRBV9, the J call TRBJ1-3; D is unresolved. The CDR3 consists of 15 residues. Germline assignment: CDR1 SGDLS and CDR2 YYNGEE. The V end lost 4 bases, the J end lost 0 bases, and 11 bases lay between the germline ends. CDR3 amino acids: CASSPRLSSGNTIYF. DNA for the CDR3: TGTGCCAGCAGCCCCCGGTTGAGCTCTGGAAACACCATATATTTT.

Here the CDR3 DNA reads TGTGCCAGTAGTAGGGGACAGGGTTCTGGAAACACCATATATTTT. This translates into CASSRGQGSGNTIYF. The chain couples TRBV19 to TRBJ1-3, with 9 bases identical to TRBD1. Germline-derived CDR1 and CDR2 are LNHDA and SQIVND (reference sequence). Losses at the gene ends were 4 bases for V and 1 base for J; bases not matched to a gene: 2. CDR3 length equals 15 residues.

This clone occurred once. The chain combines TRBV19 with TRBJ1-6; the D gene is possibly TRBD1 (6 bases). Germline-derived CDR1 and CDR2 are LNHDA and SQIVND (reference sequence). The CDR3 extends over 16 amino acids. Trimming removed 3 bases at V and 6 bases at J, with 15 bases between. DNA of the CDR3: TGTGCCAGTAGTATGCCAGGGGATGTGGCTAATTCACCCCTCCACTTT. Translation gives CASSMPGDVANSPLHF. The full variable domain, in which reference TRBV19 and TRBJ1-6 provide the parts outside the CDR3, is DGGITQSPKYLFRKEGQNVTLSCEQNLNHDAMYWYRQDPGQGLRLIYYSQIVNDFQKGDIAEGYSVSREKKESFPLTVTSAQKNPTAFYLCASSMPGDVANSPLHFGNGTRLTVT.

The rearrangement uses TRBV19 and TRBJ1-1, with a possible D match to TRBD1 (6 bases). The germline V gene has CDR1 LNHDA and CDR2 SQIVND (reference sequence). The CDR3 sequence is 14 residues long. The V gene lost 5 bases and the J gene lost 0 bases, with 10 bases spanning the gap. The CDR3 loop is CASSPGTLNTEAFF. In DNA form, the CDR3 reads TGTGCCAGTAGTCCGGGGACACTGAACACTGAAGCTTTCTTT.

The CDR3 DNA follows: TGTGCCTGGAGTGGAGGGGGCTATGGCTACACCTTC. Encoded protein: CAWSGGGYGYTF. V and J are TRBV30 and TRBJ1-2; D is possibly TRBD1 (6 bases). The CDR3 runs 12 residues. Looked up from germline, CDR1 is GTSNPN and CDR2 is SVGIG (reference sequence). With 1 base removed from V and 4 bases from J, the gap between germline ends came to 7 bases.

This chain uses TRBV5-6 with TRBJ2-7; 7 bases fit TRBD2. The trim removed 1 base at V and 2 bases at J, leaving 9 bases unmatched. The CDR3 is made up of 16 amino acids. Germline V gene sequence: CDR1 SGHDT, CDR2 YYEEEE. The CDR3 region is CASSLTRDYLTYEQYF. The DNA of the CDR3 is TGTGCCAGCAGCTTGACCCGGGACTACCTAACCTACGAGCAGTACTTC.

The chain has TRBV3-1 (or the pseudogene TRBV3-2) and TRBJ2-1; D gene uncertain. The germline CDR1 and CDR2 sequences are LGHDT and YNNKEL (reference sequence). Trimming took 9 bases from V and 8 from J, leaving 23 bases between them. This CDR3 has 15 amino acids. DNA for the CDR3: TGTGCCAGTTCGATGGCGGTGCCCCTTTCGCATGAGCAGTTCTTC. It yields the protein CASSMAVPLSHEQFF.

V and J are TRBV24-1 and TRBJ2-1; 10 bases agree with TRBD1. The CDR3 consists of 16 residues. V trimming: 4 bases; J trimming: 6 bases; junction bases outside the gene matches: 8. Germline V gives CDR1 KGHDR, CDR2 SFDVKD. The CDR3 is CATSESAGTGVNEQFF. In DNA form, the CDR3 reads TGTGCCACCAGTGAGTCCGCCGGGACAGGGGTCAATGAGCAGTTCTTC.

The J gene is TRBJ2-3, the V gene TRBV13, with no clear D. Germline-derived CDR1 and CDR2 are PRHDT and FYEKMQ (reference sequence). This CDR3 spans 16 amino acids. The V gene lost 5 bases and the J gene lost 4 bases, with 19 bases spanning the gap. CDR3 bases: TGTGCCAGCAGCCCCCGTCACCCCGGTGGAGCAGATACGCAGTATTTT. Translated, it gives CASSPRHPGGADTQYF.

The CDR3 reads CASSSPQAGVRDTQYF. The CDR3 DNA reads as TGTGCCAGCAGCTCCCCCCAAGCGGGAGTGAGAGATACGCAGTATTTT. The genes are TRBV5-4 and TRBJ2-3, with TRBD2 matching over 8 bases. Germline loops: CDR1 SGHNT, CDR2 YYREEE (reference sequence). The J segment lost 5 bases and the V segment lost 3 bases, leaving 11 bases of the junction unmatched. This CDR3 has 16 residues.

The V call is TRBV30, the J call TRBJ2-7, with TRBD2 matching over 16 bases. V was pared by 3 bases and J by 6 bases, with 8 bases of the junction left unmatched. Germline CDR1 reads GTSNPN; CDR2 reads SVGIG (reference sequence). The CDR3 loop spans 16 amino acids. The CDR3 protein is CAWSPGLAGGPGEQYF. DNA of the CDR3: TGTGCCTGGAGCCCGGGACTAGCGGGAGGGCCGGGCGAGCAGTACTTC.

The gene calls are TRBV18 and TRBJ1-4; unclear D gene. The germline V gene has CDR1 KGHSH and CDR2 LQKENI. The ends were cut back, 5 bases at V and 0 bases at J, with 7 bases in the middle. The CDR3 contains 14 residues. The CDR3 reads CASSTVTTNEKLFF. CDR3 sequence (DNA): TGTGCCAGCTCAACGGTAACAACTAATGAAAAACTGTTTTTT.

The J gene is TRBJ2-7, the V gene TRBV6-5; possible D gene TRBD1, 5 bases. CDR3 length equals 13 residues. Germline values: CDR1 MNHEY, CDR2 SVGAGI. Deletions cut 6 bases from V and 3 bases from J, with 12 bases between. The DNA of the CDR3 is TGTGCCAGCAGCCTGGGGCAGAGCTACGAGCAGTACTTC. Translation: CASSLGQSYEQYF.

The table lists this clone with a count of one. This sequence joins TRBV13 and TRBJ2-2; tentative D call: TRBD1 (5 bases). Trimming stripped 9 bases from V and 2 bases from J, with 13 bases between. The V gene's germline CDR1 is PRHDT and CDR2 FYEKMQ (reference sequence). This CDR3 region has 14 residues. For the CDR3, the DNA is TGTGCCAGTAGAGACAGTGACAACACCGGGGAGCTGTTTTTT. It yields the protein CASRDSDNTGELFF.